The 6 T cell receptor beta chains presented below share a single source sample, sequenced in a study of identical twins. TCRdb re-analysed the 5' RACE reads in MiXCR, keeping a single row per CDR3 protein. Of around 280,000 distinct CDR3 sequences listed, about 8% are singletons. These data also formed part of another study, on yellow fever vaccine responses in identical twins.

Specimen: memory (CD45RO+) T cells sorted from blood. The source is a woman between 18 and 29 years old in good health.

This clonotype occurred many times. The chain links TRBV3-1 to TRBJ2-2, with 10 bases fitting TRBD2. The CDR3 consists of 18 residues. V dropped 5 bases and J dropped 0; count of bases not matched to a gene: 9. CDR1 and CDR2 (germline): LGHDT, YNNKEL (reference sequence). The chain's CDR3 is CASSYRTSGVANTGELFF. In DNA, the CDR3 is TGTGCCAGCAGCTATAGGACTAGCGGCGTCGCGAACACCGGGGAGCTGTTTTTT.

The chain's CDR3 is CASSHDTFSYNEQFF. As DNA, the CDR3 is TGTGCCAGCAGCCATGACACCTTCTCCTACAATGAGCAGTTCTTC. The rearrangement links TRBV3-1 to TRBJ2-1; D remains unclear. The CDR3 loop spans 15 amino acids. Trimming left V 3 bases short and J 0 bases short, with 9 bases between. Germline V gene sequence: CDR1 LGHDT, CDR2 YNNKEL (reference sequence).

The chain combines TRBV7-2 with TRBJ2-1; D not certain. The CDR3 loop spans 12 amino acids. Per the germline V gene, CDR1 is SGHTA and CDR2 is FQGNSA. Trimming cost V 2 bases and J 6 bases, with 5 bases left between them. The CDR3 here is CASSLFFNEQFF. The CDR3 region has the DNA TGTGCCAGCAGCTTATTTTTCAATGAGCAGTTCTTC.

This clonotype appeared once. It may be a read error: a sequence one base away is much more abundant. The J gene is TRBJ2-1, the V gene TRBV7-8; D gene unclear. The CDR3 runs 17 residues. The germline V gene has CDR1 SGHVS and CDR2 FQNEAQ. CDR3 bases: TGTGCCAGCAGCTTAGCGTCTAGTTCAAGGCAATACAATGAGCAGCTCTTC. Translation gives CASSLASSSRQYNEQLF.

A few counts support this clonotype. V and J are TRBV12-3 or TRBV12-4 and TRBJ2-1, with 13 bases aligning to TRBD2. This CDR3 contains 15 residues. V was pared by 5 bases and J by 9 bases, with 7 bases of the junction left unmatched. CDR3 amino acids: CASSRTSGSLGEQFF. In DNA, the CDR3 is TGTGCCAGCAGTCGGACTAGCGGGAGTCTCGGTGAGCAGTTCTTC.

This clonotype came up a few times. The chain combines TRBV6-1 with TRBJ1-1; the D is unclear. Per germline, CDR1 MNHNS and CDR2 SASEGT. The length of the CDR3 is 10 residues. With 6 bases removed from V and 11 bases from J, the gap between germline ends came to 10 bases. CDR3 sequence (DNA): TGTGCCAGCAGCGTAAACGGGGCTTTCTTT. Its protein is CASSVNGAFF.